Sequencing of this T cell receptor (beta chain) was carried out in a study of blood T cell repertoires in COVID-19. Study-wide context: Spain, Italy and the United States supplied samples that represented acute and convalescent COVID-19. The cDNA or gDNA used as material had been derived from T cells, B-cell-depleted T cells, or PBMCs.

The assay was immunoSEQ multiplex PCR, and TCRdb's table has in-frame clones only and misses some. The sample records 350,000 or so clones, about 87% being singletons. The CDR3 extends over 15 amino acids. CDR1 is LNHDA and CDR2 is SQIVND in the germline V gene (reference sequence). With 5 bases removed from V and 0 bases from J, the gap between germline ends came to 11 bases. Patients in Seattle were enrolled during active infection, then followed longitudinally. This chain connects TRBV19 to TRBJ1-5, with D unclear. What was sequenced was peripheral blood. The sequence was collected from a woman in her thirties with COVID-19, enrolled during active disease. The chain's CDR3 is CASSWAVPSNQPQHF. The CDR3 nucleotides read TGTGCCAGTAGTTGGGCCGTCCCTAGCAATCAGCCCCAGCATTTT.